The 12 T cell receptor beta chains listed next were all sequenced from one sample in a study of monozygotic twins with inflammatory bowel disease. TCRdb derives one entry per CDR3 protein from the 5' RACE reads, leaving out DNA. The repertoire table contains 330,000 or so distinct CDR3 sequences. The specimen sequenced was blood. All receptors derive from a human donor with ulcerative colitis or Crohn's disease, or a healthy co-twin of an affected twin (not recorded which).

The V and J genes are TRBV5-1 and TRBJ2-3; TCRdb calls TRBD2, which cannot be checked without DNA. Germline assignment: CDR1 SGHRS and CDR2 YFSETQ. The CDR3 runs 14 residues. The CDR3 is CASSLERRTDTQYF.

The chain recombines TRBV30 with TRBJ1-2; TCRdb indicates TRBD1, and absent DNA this call remains unverified. Germline V gene sequence: CDR1 GTSNPN, CDR2 SVGIG (reference sequence). This CDR3 comprises 17 residues. CDR3 loop: CAWSVRVVTGGSSGYTF.

The chain uses TRBV5-1 and TRBJ2-2; checking the TCRdb D call of TRBD1 is not possible without DNA. CDR1 and CDR2 from the germline V gene are SGHRS and YFSETQ. The CDR3 extends over 16 amino acids. The CDR3: CASSQGDRGNTGELFF.

The rearrangement uses TRBV6-1 and TRBJ2-7; TCRdb indicates TRBD1, and absent DNA this call remains unverified. Germline V gene lookup returns CDR1 MNHNS and CDR2 SASEGT. CDR3 length: 14 residues. The CDR3 here is CASNEQEPSYEQYF.

The V gene is TRBV5-5, the J gene TRBJ2-7; the D call of TRBD1 rests on TCRdb alone, since no DNA is present to check it. The CDR3 runs to 17 residues. Per germline, CDR1 SGHKS and CDR2 YYEKEE (reference sequence). CDR3 region: CASSLSRARQATYEQYF.

The genes are TRBV27 and TRBJ1-1. The CDR3 length is 14 residues. Germline CDR1 reads MNHEY; CDR2 reads SMNVEV (reference sequence). The CDR3 sequence is CASSYQAVNTEAFF.

The chain employs TRBV7-2 and TRBJ2-7; TCRdb calls TRBD2, which cannot be checked without DNA. Germline CDR1 SGHTA, CDR2 FQGNSA. This CDR3 spans 15 amino acids. The CDR3 protein is CASSLGAGGFYEQYF.

The J gene is TRBJ2-5, the V gene TRBV5-6; as DNA is missing, the TRBD2 call by TCRdb cannot be tested. The CDR3 has 15 amino acids. Germline V gene data show CDR1 as SGHDT and CDR2 as YYEEEE. CDR3 sequence: CASSLKAGGQETQYF.

V and J are TRBV11-1 and TRBJ2-1; TCRdb's D call, TRBD2, is unchecked because there is no DNA. Germline lookup yields CDR1 SGHAT and CDR2 FQDESV (reference sequence). The CDR3 sequence is 19 residues long. CDR3 in amino acids: CASSRKFSGGVSSYNEQFF.

This chain links TRBV11-3 with TRBJ1-2; TCRdb outputs TRBD1, but without DNA this stays unchecked. CDR1 is SGHNT and CDR2 is YENEEA in the germline V gene. This CDR3 region has 12 residues. CDR3 residues: CASSVATGAPTF.

The chain couples TRBV5-1 to TRBJ2-3. There are 15 residues in the CDR3. Germline V lookup: CDR1 SGHRS, CDR2 YFSETQ. CDR3 protein: CASSSDFTKFYTQYF.

The CDR3 here is CASSPHQETQYF. V and J are TRBV7-6 and TRBJ2-5. The length of the CDR3 is 12 residues. Germline lookup yields CDR1 SGHVS and CDR2 FNYEAQ.